Sequencing of this T cell receptor (beta chain) was carried out in a study of blood T cell repertoires in COVID-19 (dated by TCRdb to 2018 to 2020). For the wider study: Collaborator samples came from the United States, Italy and Spain and covered acute and convalescent phases of COVID-19. The material from the prospective study consisted of cDNA or gDNA derived from T cells, B-cell-depleted T cells, or PBMCs. Deeply sampled blood TCRbeta repertoires from subjects exposed to, actively infected with, or recovered from COVID-19 were included in the dataset. The repertoires were released in a freely available public database intended as a resource for research on the immune response to SARS-CoV-2. Samples came from the ongoing ImmuneRACE study (first 160 participants) plus 1,254 subjects from 6 global collaborators. The sample metadata nearly always contained a de-identified subject ID, COVID-19 status, age in years and sex. HLA class I and class II types, where available, came from metadata supplied by the sample provider rather than from assay-based typing. The full study reports these points: The amount of clinical and demographic metadata varied by source and participant and was provided uncurated.

The CDR3 starts with the cysteine, ends with the phenylalanine, and has 14 residues. The sequence is cut down to CDR3 DNA, 42 bases in frame from base 1. Based on the germline V gene (reference sequence), the CDR1 and CDR2 sequences are SEHNR and FQNEAQ. V and J are trimmed by 5 bases and 5 bases, and the gene matches miss 8 bases of the junction. TCRbeta CDR3 regions were amplified from genomic DNA using the immunoSEQ Assay, a bias-controlled multiplex PCR. Under the source paper's analysis protocol: The number of nucleated cells in each sample was estimated from the amplification of reference gene primers within the assay. Sequence reads were collapsed and filtered to measure the absolute abundance of every unique TCRbeta CDR3 rearrangement. For each sample, productive Simpson clonality was calculated as the square root of Simpson's diversity index over productive rearrangements. The table was pulled from immuneACCESS by TCRdb, which kept in-frame rearrangements only. Such tables lose some clones; where checked, under half of the loss comes from unresolved V genes, and the rest has no known cause. The DNA was the basis for D and trimming; V, J and clone size are from that table. The sample yields 120,000 to 150,000 clones; over 70% were counted once. In total, the top ten clones hold about 37% of the sample.

This clone was found once. Which antigen it targets is not known. No qualities accompany the bases; no much larger clone lies one base away. Samples from volunteer blood donors who had recovered from COVID-19 were contributed by a second Seattle source. Each collaborating institution followed its own protocols to collect whole blood in K2EDTA tubes. For TCRbeta analysis, collaborators shipped samples as frozen whole blood, isolated PBMCs, or DNA extracted from either of those sample types. Recombination linked TRBV7-9 to TRBJ2-7, with 8 bases matching TRBD1. Sequenced material: peripheral blood. This clonotype was obtained from a man between 45 and 60 years old who had recovered from COVID-19. CDR3 region: CASSRPGGVNEQYF. The DNA sequence is TGTGCCAGCAGCCGACCAGGGGGCGTCAACGAGCAGTACTTC.